This T cell receptor (beta chain) was profiled in a study of T cell responses to AZD1222 COVID-19 vaccine. The repertoire was sequenced with immunoSEQ multiplex PCR; TCRdb's copy has only in-frame clones and lacks some. Of roughly 140,000 clones listed, more than 70% are singletons. Findings and caveats of the study: Nearly half of unique spike-specific TCRs reportedly avoided B.1.351 and B.1.1.7 mutated regions. Rises in breadth and depth of Spike-specific TCRs came after two AZD1222 doses.

V lost 2 bases and J lost 8, with 15 bases in between. The CDR3 is 15 residues long. Germline CDR1 is SGHVS and CDR2 is FQNEAQ. Points on this clone: Antigen unknown.

This material consisted of peripheral blood, taken on day 0 of AZD1222 vaccination. The chain links TRBV7-8 to TRBJ1-4; maybe TRBD1 (6 bases). The receptor was derived from an adult in good health. The CDR3 sequence is CASSLRAGTSEKLFF. In DNA, the CDR3 is TGTGCCAGCAGCTTACGAGCAGGGACATCCGAAAAACTGTTTTTT. The full variable domain, its missing parts supplied by reference TRBV7-8 and TRBJ1-4, is GAGVSQSPRYKVAKRGQDVALRCDPISGHVSLFWYQQALGQGPEFLTYFQNEAQLDKSGLPSDRFFAERPEGSVSTLKIQRTQQEDSAVYLCASSLRAGTSEKLFFGSGTQLSVL.